Listed below are T cell receptor beta chains from one sample, sequenced in a study of blood T cell repertoires in COVID-19. The table came from immunoSEQ multiplex PCR; TCRdb's copy has only in-frame clones and leaves some out. The data show 15,000 to 20,000 clones, with nearly 90% seen just once and around half held by the top ten. The sequencing sample was made of peripheral blood. The receptors come from a human donor in a cohort sampled during active COVID-19. The CDR3 runs from the conserved cysteine through the conserved F or W. Each record gives: V gene, D gene, J gene, clone size, CDR3 protein, CDR3 DNA. D genes are given only for firm matches. Size values are once, few and many counts, or a class for expanded clones, and some rows have none.

>TRBV30|TRBD1|TRBJ2-3|-
CAWRFGTGGRDTQYF
TGTGCCTGGAGATTCGGGACAGGGGGCCGAGATACGCAGTATTTT
>TRBV5-1|TRBD2|TRBJ2-5|-
CASSRGLAGDQETQYF
TGCGCCAGCAGCAGAGGACTAGCGGGGGACCAAGAGACCCAGTACTTC
>TRBV19|-|TRBJ2-7|-
CASSIAFAGNSYEQYF
TGTGCCAGTAGTATAGCTTTTGCAGGGAACTCCTACGAGCAGTACTTC
>TRBV7-3|-|TRBJ2-1|-
CASSFLGPPIDEQFF
TGTGCCAGCAGCTTTCTAGGCCCGCCTATAGATGAGCAGTTCTTC
>TRBV27|-|TRBJ1-3|-
CASSQGGGGNTIYF
TGTGCCAGCAGCCAGGGTGGTGGTGGAAACACCATATATTTT
>TRBV6-5|TRBD1|TRBJ2-2|-
CASTSGQYYTGELFF
TGTGCCAGCACGTCGGGACAGTATTACACCGGGGAGCTGTTTTTT
>TRBV29-1|-|TRBJ2-2|-
CSALTGPNTGELFF
TGCAGCGCACTGACAGGACCGAACACCGGGGAGCTGTTTTTT
>TRBV19|TRBD1|TRBJ1-6|-
CASSTIPGGGNSPLHF
TGTGCCAGTAGTACAATTCCAGGGGGCGGTAATTCACCCCTCCACTTT
>TRBV19|TRBD1|TRBJ1-2|-
CASSIYNRGTYGYTF
TGTGCCAGTAGTATATATAACAGGGGGACCTATGGCTACACCTTC
>TRBV7-9|TRBD2|TRBJ2-3|-
CASSLEGPAGGTTDTQYF
TGTGCCAGCAGCTTAGAAGGTCCAGCGGGGGGCACCACAGATACGCAGTATTTT
>TRBV10-3|TRBD1|TRBJ2-7|-
CAISEGDRVSYEQYF
TGTGCCATCAGTGAGGGGGACAGGGTGTCCTACGAGCAGTACTTC
>TRBV4-3|TRBD1|TRBJ1-1|-
CASSQDLGQKNTEAFF
TGCGCCAGCAGCCAAGATCTGGGACAGAAGAACACTGAAGCTTTCTTT
>TRBV4-2|-|TRBJ1-5|medium-sized
CASSPETGVRNQPQHF
TGTGCCAGCAGCCCAGAAACAGGCGTCCGCAATCAGCCCCAGCATTTT
>TRBV7-3|TRBD1|TRBJ1-2|once
CASSDTQGAQGYTF
TGTGCCAGCAGCGACACCCAGGGGGCGCAGGGCTACACCTTC
>TRBV6-5|TRBD1|TRBJ2-7|-
CASSTRQGAGEQYF
TGTGCCAGCAGTACTCGACAGGGGGCGGGGGAGCAGTACTTC
>TRBV7-3|-|TRBJ2-2|-
CASTLGGNSNTGELFF
TGTGCCAGCACCCTAGGGGGTAACTCGAACACCGGGGAGCTGTTTTTT
>TRBV6-5|-|TRBJ2-1|few
CASSYSSRQVYNEQFF
TGTGCCAGCAGTTACTCGAGTCGACAGGTCTACAATGAGCAGTTCTTC
>TRBV2|TRBD1|TRBJ1-6|once
CASSDRGGYNSPLHF
TGTGCCAGCAGCGACAGGGGGGGTTATAATTCACCCCTCCACTTT
>TRBV12-3/TRBV12-4|-|TRBJ1-2|-
CASSEDNYGYTF
TGTGCCAGCAGTGAGGATAACTATGGCTACACCTTC
>TRBV4-3|-|TRBJ1-6|-
CASSQYPGTKGSSYNSPLHF
TGCGCCAGCAGCCAGTATCCGGGGACAAAGGGGTCCTCCTATAATTCACCCCTCCACTTT
>TRBV12-5|TRBD2|TRBJ2-5|medium-sized
CASGLASLGLAGGEETQYF
TGTGCTAGTGGTTTGGCCTCCTTGGGGCTAGCGGGGGGTGAAGAGACCCAGTACTTC
>TRBV20-1|-|TRBJ2-3|-
CSASLSDTQYF
TGCAGTGCTAGTCTCTCAGATACGCAGTATTTT
>TRBV28|-|TRBJ1-1|once
CASSPYGVNTEAFF
TGTGCCAGCAGTCCGTACGGAGTGAACACTGAAGCTTTCTTT